This entry lists 3 T cell receptor beta chains sequenced from one sample in a study of response to subunit inactivated influenza vaccine. TCRdb called the RT-PCR reads again in MiXCR, with one record for every CDR3 protein. The sample yields about 570,000 distinct CDR3 sequences, around 11% seen once. These records were also assigned to another study, of T cells expressing NK-cell markers. As that study records: Scientists made TCR beta cDNA using 5'RACE template switching with UMIs.

Sequences were derived from PBMCs from blood, sampled on the day of vaccination. Receptors were obtained from a man in his fifties who received an inactivated influenza vaccine.

The chain combines TRBV20-1 with TRBJ2-7; weak D call: TRBD1 (5 bases). The V gene's germline CDR1 is DFQATT and CDR2 SNEGSKA (reference sequence). The germline V and J ends were trimmed by 6 bases and 3 bases, with 12 bases remaining between them. The CDR3 totals 12 residues. CDR3 sequence reads: CSAQKGDYEQYF. CDR3 DNA: TGCAGTGCCCAAAAAGGGGACTACGAGCAGTACTTC.

This clonotype was seen only a few times. The chain joins TRBV7-6 to TRBJ2-7; the match to TRBD1 covers 8 bases. The CDR3 runs 15 residues. After removal of 3 bases from V and 4 bases from J, the junction contained 8 bases not matched to a gene. CDR1 SGHVS and CDR2 FNYEAQ come from the germline V gene. CDR3 DNA: TGTGCCAGCAGCTTCGGGACAGGAGCAATGTACGAGCAGTACTTC. Protein product: CASSFGTGAMYEQYF.

Many counts were recorded for this clonotype. The chain carries TRBV12-3 or TRBV12-4 and TRBJ1-5; 8 bases are shared with TRBD1. This CDR3 has 14 residues. V lost 5 bases to trimming and J lost 2 bases; unmatched junction nucleotides: 2. CDR3 sequence reads: CASSQTGGNQPQHF. DNA for the CDR3: TGTGCCAGCAGTCAGACAGGGGGCAATCAGCCCCAGCATTTT.